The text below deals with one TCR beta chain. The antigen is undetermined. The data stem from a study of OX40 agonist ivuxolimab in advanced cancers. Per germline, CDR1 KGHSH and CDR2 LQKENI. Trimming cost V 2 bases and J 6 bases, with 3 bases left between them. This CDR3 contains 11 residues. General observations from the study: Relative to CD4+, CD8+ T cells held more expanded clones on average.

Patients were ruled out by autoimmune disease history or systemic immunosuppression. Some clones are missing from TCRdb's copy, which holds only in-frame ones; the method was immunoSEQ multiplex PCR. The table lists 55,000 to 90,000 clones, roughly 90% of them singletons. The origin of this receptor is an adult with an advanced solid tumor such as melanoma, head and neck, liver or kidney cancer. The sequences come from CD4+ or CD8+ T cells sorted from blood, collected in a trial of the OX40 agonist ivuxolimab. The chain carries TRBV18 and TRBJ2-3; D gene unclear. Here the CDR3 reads CASSPWDTQYF. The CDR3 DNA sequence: TGTGCCAGCTCACCATGGGATACGCAGTATTTT.